The 3 T cell receptor beta chains presented below share a single source sample, sequenced in a study of T cell responses to AZD1222 COVID-19 vaccine. Sequencing used immunoSEQ multiplex PCR; TCRdb keeps in-frame clones, though not all of them. This table holds around 84,000 clones, 86% found once. The input for sequencing was peripheral blood, taken on day 0 of AZD1222 vaccination. The receptors were sampled from an adult in good health.

A single count supports this clone. This chain uses TRBV15 with TRBJ2-5; 13 nucleotides line up with TRBD2. Germline V gives CDR1 LNHNV, CDR2 YYDKDF (reference sequence). The CDR3 extends over 16 amino acids. Unmatched junction bases numbered 5, after V lost 3 bases and J lost 4 bases. The CDR3 is CATSSGLAGARETQYF. In DNA form, the CDR3 reads TGTGCCACCAGCAGTGGACTAGCGGGAGCCAGAGAGACCCAGTACTTC.

The chain has TRBV18 and TRBJ2-3; TRBD2 aligns across 7 bases. V was pared by 4 bases and J by 2 bases, with 6 bases of the junction left unmatched. Germline values: CDR1 KGHSH, CDR2 LQKENI. The CDR3 spans 15 residues. CDR3 sequence reads: CASSLNSGITDTQYF. The CDR3 nucleotides read TGTGCCAGCTCACTCAACAGCGGGATCACAGATACGCAGTATTTT.

Comments on this clone: Relative to the germline gene, one junction end is altered; a read error may explain this. This chain links TRBV7-7 with TRBJ2-2; no clear D. The CDR3 has 14 residues. Germline V gene sequence: CDR1 SSHAT, CDR2 FNYEAQ (reference sequence). The CDR3 nucleotides read TGTGCTAGCAGCTGGAGCGAGAACACCGGGGAGCTGTTTTTT. Translating it yields CASSWSENTGELFF.